The clone carrying this T cell receptor beta chain was counted ten times or more. The antigen is not known. The source of the sample is a study of human T cells and chemical hapten exposure. Study summary: In the sensitization step, 2% DPC was placed on roughly 2 cm by roughly 2 cm of upper inner arm skin. Patients were given diphenylcyclopropenone on the scalp weekly across the roughly 24-week study. A patient group, mainly female, showed alopecia areata, totalis or universalis. Study conclusions and caveats: High-frequency TCRs, those above 1 in 1000, stayed the same after DPC sensitization.

From germline, CDR1 is LNHDA and CDR2 SQIVND (reference sequence). This CDR3 is built from 12 residues. With 3 bases removed from V and 7 bases from J, the gap between germline ends came to 6 bases. Time point given: patch test 1, 2 weeks after DPC sensitization. Treatment given: therapeutic diphenylcyclopropenone sensitization with weekly scalp DPC. MiXCR, run by TCRdb on the RACE reads, gives a single entry per CDR3 protein. The sample has tens of thousands of distinct CDR3 sequences, roughly 7.6% seen once. The chain is built from TRBV19 and TRBJ2-2; D gene ambiguous. This sample comprised whole blood, obtained in connection with sensitization to the hapten diphenylcyclopropenone (DPC). The receptor was isolated from a woman aged 30 to 39 with alopecia areata. Some clones in this sample may be carry-over from other donors' samples. The CDR3: CASSMAGGELFF. CDR3 nucleotide sequence: TGTGCCAGTAGTATGGCAGGCGGGGAGCTGTTTTTT.